One sample yielded the 6 T cell receptor beta chains listed below, sequenced in a study of T-cell memory formation after mild COVID-19. TCRdb analysed the 5' RACE reads with MiXCR anew, one entry per CDR3 protein. The table shows 470,000 or so distinct CDR3 sequences, with around 20% occurring only once. Sequenced material: PBMCs or a T cell subset sorted from them (not recorded which). These receptors originate from an adult woman who had mild COVID-19 (a few samples of this study predate the infection). Cell type and time point are not known.

This clonotype was counted only a few times. This chain links TRBV20-1 with TRBJ2-5, with TRBD2 identical over 8 bases. With V trimmed by 4 bases and J by 5 bases, 12 bases remained unmatched. Germline CDR1 and CDR2: DFQATT and SNEGSKA (reference sequence). The CDR3 length is 15 residues. In nucleotides, the CDR3 is TGCAGTGCTAAGGATCGGGAGGGATTGGGTGAGACCCAGTACTTC. Translated, it gives CSAKDREGLGETQYF.

This clonotype has a count of ten or more. V and J are TRBV20-1 and TRBJ2-1; D not resolved. The CDR3 spans 16 residues. The germline CDR1 and CDR2 sequences are DFQATT and SNEGSKA (reference sequence). The V and J ends lost 2 bases and 8 bases respectively, with 22 bases between them. In DNA, the CDR3 is TGCAGTGCTAGAACTGAAGGCGGCCTGAGAAGCGATGAGCAGTTCTTC. Amino acids: CSARTEGGLRSDEQFF.

This clonotype was seen a few times. V and J are TRBV3-1 and TRBJ2-7; the D is unclear. The V end was cut by 1 base, the J end by 6 bases, with 4 bases between. The CDR3 spans 11 residues. From germline, CDR1 is LGHDT and CDR2 YNNKEL (reference sequence). For the CDR3, the DNA is TGTGCCAGCAGCCAAGGGCGCGAGCAGTACTTC. Protein product: CASSQGREQYF.

The J gene is TRBJ1-3, the V gene TRBV7-8; maybe TRBD1 (6 bases). The V gene lost 1 base and the J gene lost 3 bases, with 13 bases spanning the gap. Germline-derived CDR1 and CDR2 are SGHVS and FQNEAQ. The CDR3 spans 16 residues. CDR3 DNA: TGTGCCAGCAGCTTAGTCGGGGGCCTGAGTGGAAACACCATATATTTT. This gives the protein CASSLVGGLSGNTIYF. The variable domain in full, with the rest retrieved from reference TRBV7-8 and TRBJ1-3, is GAGVSQSPRYKVAKRGQDVALRCDPISGHVSLFWYQQALGQGPEFLTYFQNEAQLDKSGLPSDRFFAERPEGSVSTLKIQRTQQEDSAVYLCASSLVGGLSGNTIYFGEGSWLTVV.

The chain joins TRBV7-9 to TRBJ2-5, with D perhaps matching TRBD1 (6 bases). The CDR3 runs to 16 residues. Germline values: CDR1 SEHNR, CDR2 FQNEAQ (reference sequence). Trimming shortened V by 4 bases and J by 3 bases, and 18 bases separated the two germline ends. CDR3 sequence: CASSSGQTATKETQYF. The CDR3 DNA follows: TGTGCCAGCAGCTCCGGACAGACAGCGACTAAAGAGACCCAGTACTTC. The full variable domain, rest sourced from reference TRBV7-9 and TRBJ2-5, is DTGVSQNPRHKITKRGQNVTFRCDPISEHNRLYWYRQTLGQGPEFLTYFQNEAQLEKSRLLSDRFSAERPKGSFSTLEIQRTEQGDSAMYLCASSSGQTATKETQYFGPGTRLLVL.

This clonotype has a count of ten or more. This chain connects TRBV12-3 or TRBV12-4 to TRBJ2-4, with TRBD1 identical over 7 bases. The CDR3 length is 14 residues. V was clipped by 5 bases and J by 1 base; unmatched bases: 2. As DNA, the CDR3 is TGTGCCAGCAGTCACAGGGGTGCCAAAAACATTCAGTACTTC. Amino acid sequence: CASSHRGAKNIQYF.